This TCR beta chain was profiled in a study of shared clonotypes between healthy human individuals. This CDR3 has 14 residues. Trimming removed 4 bases from V and 8 bases from J, with 15 bases in between. Germline CDR1 is MGHDK and CDR2 is SYGVNS. Memory CD4+ cells were the fraction left after CD45RA+ naive selection. In the case of this clone: Antigen unknown.

Sequencing used immunoSEQ multiplex PCR; TCRdb keeps in-frame clones, though not all of them. This repertoire shows about 1.4 million clones, around 97% found once; its top ten account for 0.95% to 1.5%. General study points: Among a handful of donors, approximately 5.4% of naive CD4 clonotypes were found in common. Measured sharing among donors was expected to vary with sequencing depth. Richness estimates generally favored naive over memory subsets.

The sample comprised naive CD4+ T cells sorted from blood. Subset reported: CD45RA+ positively selected. The receptor's source is a man aged 25-45 years in good health. The chain has TRBV25-1 and TRBJ2-4; the D gene is possibly TRBD2 (6 bases). The CDR3 protein is CASSVSGRGDIQYF. CDR3 DNA: TGTGCCAGCAGTGTTTCCGGGAGAGGAGACATTCAGTACTTC. The full variable domain, completed using reference TRBV25-1 and TRBJ2-4, is EADIYQTPRYLVIGTGKKITLECSQTMGHDKMYWYQQDPGMELHLIHYSYGVNSTEKGDLSSESTVSRIRTEHFPLTLESARPSHTSQYLCASSVSGRGDIQYFGAGTRLSVL.